This T cell receptor beta chain was captured in a study of T cells after yellow fever vaccination. On this clonotype itself: Its antigen is currently unknown. Sequence at one end of the junction differs from germline and may be a read error.

CDR1 is SNHLY and CDR2 is FYNNEI in the germline V gene. This CDR3 spans 14 amino acids. TCRdb analysed the 5' RACE reads with MiXCR anew, one entry per CDR3 protein. Of 250,000 or so distinct CDR3 sequences listed, about 7% are singletons. The study's findings and limits: Contamination by abundant bulk-population clonotypes could be present in FACS-sorted repertoires.

The receptor comes from a man younger than 45 who received the YFV17D yellow fever vaccine. The chain is built from TRBV2 and TRBJ2-5, with D possibly TRBD2 on 6 matching bases. The starting material was CD4+ T cells sorted from PBMCs, obtained 15 days after the yellow fever booster vaccination. CDR3 DNA: TGTACCAGCAGCAGCCGGGAGTACCAAGAGACCCAGTACTTC. Amino acids: CTSSSREYQETQYF.